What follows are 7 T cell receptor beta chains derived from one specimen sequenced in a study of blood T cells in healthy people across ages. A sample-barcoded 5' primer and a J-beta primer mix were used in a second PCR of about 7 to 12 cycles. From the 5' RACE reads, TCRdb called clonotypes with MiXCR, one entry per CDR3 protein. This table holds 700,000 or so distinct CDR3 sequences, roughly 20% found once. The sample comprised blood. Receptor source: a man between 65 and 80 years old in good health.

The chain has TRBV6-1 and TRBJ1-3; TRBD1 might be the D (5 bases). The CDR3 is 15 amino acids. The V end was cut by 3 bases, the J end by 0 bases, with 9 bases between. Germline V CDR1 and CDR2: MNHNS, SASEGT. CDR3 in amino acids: CASSEGRNSGNTIYF. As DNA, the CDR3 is TGTGCCAGCAGTGAGGGACGGAACTCTGGAAACACCATATATTTT.

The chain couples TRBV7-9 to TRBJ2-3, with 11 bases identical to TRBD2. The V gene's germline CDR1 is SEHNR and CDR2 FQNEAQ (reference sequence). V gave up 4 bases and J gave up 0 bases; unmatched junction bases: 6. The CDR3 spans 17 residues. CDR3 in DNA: TGTGCCAGCAGCTCCATACTAGCGGGAGTAAGCACAGATACGCAGTATTTT. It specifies CASSSILAGVSTDTQYF.

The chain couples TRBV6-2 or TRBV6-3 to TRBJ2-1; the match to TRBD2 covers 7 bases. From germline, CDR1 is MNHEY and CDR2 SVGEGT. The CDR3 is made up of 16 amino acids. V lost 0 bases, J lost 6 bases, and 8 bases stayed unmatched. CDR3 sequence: CASSYSRGSVRNEQFF. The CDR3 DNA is TGTGCCAGCAGTTACTCTCGCGGGAGCGTCCGCAATGAGCAGTTCTTC.

CDR3 in DNA: TGCAGTGCTAGGGGGACAGGGGCTACAGATACGCAGTATTTT. This translates into CSARGTGATDTQYF. This chain joins TRBV20-1 and TRBJ2-3; 10 nucleotides line up with TRBD1. Germline-derived CDR1 and CDR2 are DFQATT and SNEGSKA (reference sequence). The CDR3 sequence is 14 residues long. The J segment lost 3 bases and the V segment lost 3 bases, leaving 3 bases of the junction unmatched.

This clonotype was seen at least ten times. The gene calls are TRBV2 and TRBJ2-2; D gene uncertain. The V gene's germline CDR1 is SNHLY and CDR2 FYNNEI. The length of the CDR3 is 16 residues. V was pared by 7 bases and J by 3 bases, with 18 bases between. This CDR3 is CASTEGPPGDTGELFF. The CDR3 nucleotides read TGTGCCAGCACCGAAGGGCCGCCTGGGGACACCGGGGAGCTGTTTTTT.

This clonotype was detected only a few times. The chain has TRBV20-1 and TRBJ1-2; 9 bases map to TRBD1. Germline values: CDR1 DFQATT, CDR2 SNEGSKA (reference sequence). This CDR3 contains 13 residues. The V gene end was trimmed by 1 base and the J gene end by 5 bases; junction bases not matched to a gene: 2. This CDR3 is CSARVDRGYGYTF. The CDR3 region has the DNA TGCAGTGCTAGAGTGGACAGGGGATATGGCTACACCTTC.

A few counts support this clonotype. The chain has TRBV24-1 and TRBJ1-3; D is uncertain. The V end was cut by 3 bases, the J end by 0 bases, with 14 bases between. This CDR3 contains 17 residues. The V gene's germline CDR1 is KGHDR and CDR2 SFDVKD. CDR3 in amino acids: CATSDKPDGVSGNTIYF. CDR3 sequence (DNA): TGTGCCACCAGTGATAAACCGGACGGCGTCTCTGGAAACACCATATATTTT.